The clone carrying this T cell receptor (beta chain) was seen only a few times. The antigen is undetermined. This same CDR3 is encoded by further DNA sequences in the sample. cDNA reverse transcribed from extracted RNA served as the sequencing template. Only in-frame clones appear in the TCRdb table, and some are missing; sequencing was by immunoSEQ multiplex PCR. Here the sample spans 150,000 to 200,000 clones, about three fifths being singletons. The source of the sample is a study of CD8+ T cells in alopecia areata. Overall study: Affected scalp percentage gauged treated patients' severity.

Study observations and caveats: How baseline CD8+ expansion relates to response remains uncertain (there was one nonresponder).

Treatment given: oral pan-JAK inhibitor, 5-10 mg twice daily. The study team obtained lesional scalp punch biopsies and peripheral blood from alopecia areata patients. The CDR3 sequence is 13 residues long. The germline V gene has CDR1 GTSNPN and CDR2 SVGIG (reference sequence). Trimming removed 0 bases at V and 1 base at J, with 6 bases between. The material was CD4+ T cells sorted from blood, obtained at week 24, from a patient treated with tofacitinib. The receptor comes from a human donor with alopecia areata. V and J are TRBV30 and TRBJ1-1; D not certain. The CDR3 spells CAWSVRGNTEAFF. CDR3 DNA sequence: TGTGCCTGGAGTGTACGAGGGAACACTGAAGCTTTCTTT.